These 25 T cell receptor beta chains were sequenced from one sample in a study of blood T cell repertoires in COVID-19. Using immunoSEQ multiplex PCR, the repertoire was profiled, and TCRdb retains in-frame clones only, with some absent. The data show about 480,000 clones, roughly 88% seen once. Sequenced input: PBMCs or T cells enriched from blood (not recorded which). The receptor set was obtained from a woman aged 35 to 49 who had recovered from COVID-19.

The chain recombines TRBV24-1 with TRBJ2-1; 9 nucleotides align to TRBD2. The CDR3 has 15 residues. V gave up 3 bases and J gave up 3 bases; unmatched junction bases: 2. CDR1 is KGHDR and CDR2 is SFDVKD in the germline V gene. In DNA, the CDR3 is TGTGCCACCAGTGATAGAGCGGGGGGCTACAATGAGCAGTTCTTC. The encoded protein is CATSDRAGGYNEQFF.

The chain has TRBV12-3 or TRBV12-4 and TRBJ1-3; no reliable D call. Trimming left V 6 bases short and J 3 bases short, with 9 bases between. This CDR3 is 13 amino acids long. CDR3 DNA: TGTGCCAGCAGCCCTGCGGGTGGAAACACCATATATTTT. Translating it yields CASSPAGGNTIYF.

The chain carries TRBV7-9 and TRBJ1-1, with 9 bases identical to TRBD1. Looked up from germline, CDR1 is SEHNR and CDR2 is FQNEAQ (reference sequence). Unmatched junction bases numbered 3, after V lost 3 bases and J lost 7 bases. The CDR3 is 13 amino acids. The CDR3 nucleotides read TGTGCCAGCAGCTTGGGACAGGGCTTTGAAGCTTTCTTT. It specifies CASSLGQGFEAFF.

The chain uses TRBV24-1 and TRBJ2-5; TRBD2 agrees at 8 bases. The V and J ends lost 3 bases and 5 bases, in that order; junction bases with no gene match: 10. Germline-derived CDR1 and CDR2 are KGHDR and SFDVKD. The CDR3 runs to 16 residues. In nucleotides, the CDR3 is TGTGCCACCAGTGATCCCGGCGGGACTAGAGGGGAGACCCAGTACTTC. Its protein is CATSDPGGTRGETQYF.

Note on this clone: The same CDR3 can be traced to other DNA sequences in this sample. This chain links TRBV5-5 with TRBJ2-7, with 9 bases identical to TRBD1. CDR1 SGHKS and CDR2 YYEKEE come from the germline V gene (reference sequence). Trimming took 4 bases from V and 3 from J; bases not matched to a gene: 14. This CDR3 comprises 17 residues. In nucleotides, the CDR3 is TGTGCCAGCAGCCCACCTCCTAGGGGACAGGGACTCTACGAGCAGTACTTC. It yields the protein CASSPPPRGQGLYEQYF.

The CDR3 protein is CASSQTGASGNTIYF. Here the CDR3 DNA reads TGTGCCAGCAGCCAAACAGGCGCCTCTGGAAACACCATATATTTT. The V call is TRBV7-8, the J call TRBJ1-3; TRBD1 might be the D (5 bases). Trimming stripped 5 bases from V and 0 bases from J, with 11 bases between. CDR1 and CDR2 (germline): SGHVS, FQNEAQ. CDR3 length equals 15 residues.

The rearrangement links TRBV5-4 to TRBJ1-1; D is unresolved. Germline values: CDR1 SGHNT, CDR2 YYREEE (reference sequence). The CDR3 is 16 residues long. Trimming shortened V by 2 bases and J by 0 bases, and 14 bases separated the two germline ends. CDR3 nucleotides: TGTGCCAGCAGCTTCGGACCTGCGGGAGTGAACACTGAAGCTTTCTTT. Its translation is CASSFGPAGVNTEAFF. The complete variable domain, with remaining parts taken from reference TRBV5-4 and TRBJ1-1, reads ETGVTQSPTHLIKTRGQQVTLRCSSQSGHNTVSWYQQALGQGPQFIFQYYREEENGRGNFPPRFSGLQFPNYSSELNVNALELDDSALYLCASSFGPAGVNTEAFFGQGTRLTVV.

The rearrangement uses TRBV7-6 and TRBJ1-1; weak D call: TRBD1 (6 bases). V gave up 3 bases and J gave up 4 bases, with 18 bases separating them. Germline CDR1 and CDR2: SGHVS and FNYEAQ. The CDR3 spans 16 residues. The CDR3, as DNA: TGTGCCAGCAGCTTCCATCAGGGGTTAGTCGGCACTGAAGCTTTCTTT. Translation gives CASSFHQGLVGTEAFF.

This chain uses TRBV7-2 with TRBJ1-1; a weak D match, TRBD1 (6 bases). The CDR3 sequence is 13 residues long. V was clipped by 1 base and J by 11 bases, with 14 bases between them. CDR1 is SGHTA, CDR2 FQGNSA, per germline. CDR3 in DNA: TGTGCCAGCAGCTTAGGTCGGGGGGCGTCGGCTTTCTTT. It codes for CASSLGRGASAFF.

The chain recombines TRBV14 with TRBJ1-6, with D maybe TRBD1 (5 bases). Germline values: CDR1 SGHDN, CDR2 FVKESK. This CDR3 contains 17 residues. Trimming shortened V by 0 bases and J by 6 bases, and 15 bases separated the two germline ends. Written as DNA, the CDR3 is TGTGCCAGCAGCCAAGAAGGCAGGGATTGGGGTAATTCACCCCTCCACTTT. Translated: CASSQEGRDWGNSPLHF.

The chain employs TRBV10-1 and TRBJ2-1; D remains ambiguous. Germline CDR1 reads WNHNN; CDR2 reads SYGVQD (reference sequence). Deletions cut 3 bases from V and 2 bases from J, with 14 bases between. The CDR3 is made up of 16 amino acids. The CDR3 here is CASSDNQVPTYNEQFF. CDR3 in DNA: TGCGCCAGCAGTGATAACCAGGTACCCACCTACAATGAGCAGTTCTTC.

CDR3 amino acids: CASSLGVTGWNTEAFF. In DNA, the CDR3 is TGCGCCAGCAGCTTGGGAGTGACAGGTTGGAACACTGAAGCTTTCTTT. The chain carries TRBV5-1 and TRBJ1-1; maybe TRBD1 (6 bases). Trimming pared 0 bases from V and 1 base from J, leaving 13 bases between. The CDR3 has 16 amino acids. Germline CDR1 and CDR2: SGHRS and YFSETQ.

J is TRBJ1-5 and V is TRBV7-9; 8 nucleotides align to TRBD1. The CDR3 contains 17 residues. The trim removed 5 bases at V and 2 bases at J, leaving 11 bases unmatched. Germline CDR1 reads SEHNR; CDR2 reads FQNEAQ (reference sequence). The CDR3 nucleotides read TGTGCCAGCAGCCCCGAGGCGGGACAGGCAGGCAATCAGCCCCAGCATTTT. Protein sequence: CASSPEAGQAGNQPQHF.

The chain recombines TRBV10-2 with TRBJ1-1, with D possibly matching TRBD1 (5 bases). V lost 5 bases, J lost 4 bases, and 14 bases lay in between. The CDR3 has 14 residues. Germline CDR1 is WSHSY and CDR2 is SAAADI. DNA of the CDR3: TGCGCCAGCAGTACATACAGGATAACCACTGAAGCTTTCTTT. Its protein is CASSTYRITTEAFF.

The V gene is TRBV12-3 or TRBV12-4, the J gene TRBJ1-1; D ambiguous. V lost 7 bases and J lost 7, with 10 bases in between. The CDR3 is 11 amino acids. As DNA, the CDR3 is TGTGCCAGCATCCCTGGAGGTGAAGCTTTCTTT. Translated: CASIPGGEAFF.

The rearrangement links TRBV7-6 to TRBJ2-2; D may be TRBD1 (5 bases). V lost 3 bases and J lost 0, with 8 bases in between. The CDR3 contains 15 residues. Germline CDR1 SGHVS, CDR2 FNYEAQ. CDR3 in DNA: TGTGCCAGCAGCTTCCAGGGTACGAACACCGGGGAGCTGTTTTTT. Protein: CASSFQGTNTGELFF.

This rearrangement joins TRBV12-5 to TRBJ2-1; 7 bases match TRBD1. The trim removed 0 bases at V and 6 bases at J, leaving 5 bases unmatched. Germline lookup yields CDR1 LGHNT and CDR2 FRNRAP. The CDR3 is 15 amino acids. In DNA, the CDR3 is TGTGCTAGTGGTTTGGTACAGGGGAATTTCAATGAGCAGTTCTTC. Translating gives CASGLVQGNFNEQFF.

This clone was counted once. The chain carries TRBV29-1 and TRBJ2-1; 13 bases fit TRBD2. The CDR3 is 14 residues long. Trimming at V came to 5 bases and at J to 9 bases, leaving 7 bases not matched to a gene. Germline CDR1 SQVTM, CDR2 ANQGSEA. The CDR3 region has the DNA TGCAGCGTTTCCGGACTAGCGGGAGAGGGTGAGCAGTTCTTC. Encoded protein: CSVSGLAGEGEQFF.

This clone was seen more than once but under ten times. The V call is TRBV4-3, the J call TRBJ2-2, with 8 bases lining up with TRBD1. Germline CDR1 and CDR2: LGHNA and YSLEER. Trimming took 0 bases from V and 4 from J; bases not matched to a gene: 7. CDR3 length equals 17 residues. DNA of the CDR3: TGCGCCAGCAGCCAAGACTCGGACAGGGCGGCCACCGGGGAGCTGTTTTTT. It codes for CASSQDSDRAATGELFF.

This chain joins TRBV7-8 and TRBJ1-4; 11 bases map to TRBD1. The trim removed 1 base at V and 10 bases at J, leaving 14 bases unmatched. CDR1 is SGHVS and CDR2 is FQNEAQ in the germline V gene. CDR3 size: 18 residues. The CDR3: CASSLGLGQGVTLRKLFF. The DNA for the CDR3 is TGTGCCAGCAGCTTAGGACTGGGACAGGGGGTCACCTTGAGAAAACTGTTTTTT.

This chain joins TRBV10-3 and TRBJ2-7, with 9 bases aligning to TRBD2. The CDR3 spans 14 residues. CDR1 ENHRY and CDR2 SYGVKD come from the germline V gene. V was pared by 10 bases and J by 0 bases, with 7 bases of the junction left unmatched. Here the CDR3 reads CATSTSGSSYEQYF. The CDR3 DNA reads TGTGCCACCTCGACTAGCGGCAGCTCCTACGAGCAGTACTTC.

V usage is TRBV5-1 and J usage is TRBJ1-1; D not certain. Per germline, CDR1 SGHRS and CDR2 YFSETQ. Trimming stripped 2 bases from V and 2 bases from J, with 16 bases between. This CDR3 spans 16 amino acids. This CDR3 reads CASSFLETDRNTEAFF. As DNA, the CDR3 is TGCGCCAGCAGCTTTCTGGAGACTGATAGAAACACTGAAGCTTTCTTT.

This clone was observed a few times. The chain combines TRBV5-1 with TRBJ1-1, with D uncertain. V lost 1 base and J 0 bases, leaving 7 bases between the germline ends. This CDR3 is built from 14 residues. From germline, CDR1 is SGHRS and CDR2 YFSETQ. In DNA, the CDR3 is TGCGCCAGCAGCTTGCAGTTCATGAACACTGAAGCTTTCTTT. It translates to CASSLQFMNTEAFF. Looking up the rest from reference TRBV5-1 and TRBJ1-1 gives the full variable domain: KAGVTQTPRYLIKTRGQQVTLSCSPISGHRSVSWYQQTPGQGLQFLFEYFSETQRNKGNFPGRFSGRQFSNSRSEMNVSTLELGDSALYLCASSLQFMNTEAFFGQGTRLTVV.

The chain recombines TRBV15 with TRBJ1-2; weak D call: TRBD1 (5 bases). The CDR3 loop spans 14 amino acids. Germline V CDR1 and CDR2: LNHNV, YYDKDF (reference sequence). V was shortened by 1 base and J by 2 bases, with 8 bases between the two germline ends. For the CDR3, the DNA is TGTGCCACCAGCAGAGTGGCAGGGAACTATGGCTACACCTTC. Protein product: CATSRVAGNYGYTF.

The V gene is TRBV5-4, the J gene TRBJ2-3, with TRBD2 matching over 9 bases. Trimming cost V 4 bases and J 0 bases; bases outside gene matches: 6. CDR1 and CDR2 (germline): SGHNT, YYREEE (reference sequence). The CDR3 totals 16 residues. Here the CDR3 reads CASSLASGRSTDTQYF. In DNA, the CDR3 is TGTGCCAGCAGCCTGGCGAGCGGGAGGAGCACAGATACGCAGTATTTT.